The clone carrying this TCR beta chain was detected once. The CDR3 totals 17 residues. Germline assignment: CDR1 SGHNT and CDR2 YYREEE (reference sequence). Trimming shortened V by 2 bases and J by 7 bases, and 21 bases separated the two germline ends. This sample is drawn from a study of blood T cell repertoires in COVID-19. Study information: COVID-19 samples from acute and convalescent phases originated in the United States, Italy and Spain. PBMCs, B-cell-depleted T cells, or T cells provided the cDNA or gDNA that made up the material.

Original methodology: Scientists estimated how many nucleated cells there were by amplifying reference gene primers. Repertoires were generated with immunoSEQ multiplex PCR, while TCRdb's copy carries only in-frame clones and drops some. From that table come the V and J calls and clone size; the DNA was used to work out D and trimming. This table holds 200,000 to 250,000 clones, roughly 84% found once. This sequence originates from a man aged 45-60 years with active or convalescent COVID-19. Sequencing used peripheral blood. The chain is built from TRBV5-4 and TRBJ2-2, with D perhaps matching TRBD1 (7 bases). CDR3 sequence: CASSLGGGSLGIGELFF. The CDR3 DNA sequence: TGTGCCAGCAGCTTAGGAGGGGGCAGTCTGGGGATCGGGGAGCTGTTTTTT.